The sequence of this TCR beta chain was determined in a study of cytomegalovirus exposure and HLA in healthy donors. Overall study results and limits: Across donors, most TCRs were seen rarely, yet some public ones were widespread.

PCR amplification relied on 60 Vbeta primers (plus 13 Jbeta primers). Clones were read by immunoSEQ multiplex PCR, and TCRdb kept only the in-frame ones, dropping some. The sample has 45,000 or so clones; about 78% are singletons. Turning to this clone: The antigen remains undetermined.

This clonotype was sampled from a woman in her thirties in good health and CMV-seronegative. The sample was PBMCs.

Written as DNA, the CDR3 is TGTGCCAGCAATAGACAGACCACTAACTATGGCTACACCTTC. Translation gives CASNRQTTNYGYTF. The rearrangement joins TRBV6-1 to TRBJ1-2; tentatively, D is TRBD1 (5 bases). The germline gives CDR1 MNHNS, CDR2 SASEGT. V lost 7 bases, J lost 0 bases, and 12 bases lay in between. The CDR3 consists of 14 residues.